This is a list of T cell receptor beta chains from one sample in a study of shared clonotypes between healthy human individuals. The repertoire was sequenced with immunoSEQ multiplex PCR; TCRdb's copy has only in-frame clones and lacks some. The profile shows 450,000 to 500,000 clones, about 79% of them singletons. Sequencing used PBMCs. Receptor source: a woman between 40 and 55 years old in good health. Some clones in this sample may be carry-over from other donors' samples. Both conserved end residues are part of each CDR3. The order of the fields is clone size, J gene, V gene, D gene, CDR3 protein, CDR3 DNA. A D gene is named only where the DNA matches it firmly. Clone size appears in some rows only: once, few, many, or a class for an expanded clone.

>.|TRBJ2-4|TRBV29-1|.
CSVEDLTGDLNIQYF
TGCAGCGTTGAAGATCTCACGGGGGACTTAAACATTCAGTACTTC
>.|TRBJ2-7|TRBV28|.
CASSFPSGQPTYEQYF
TGTGCCAGCAGTTTCCCTAGCGGACAGCCTACCTACGAGCAGTACTTC
>.|TRBJ2-1|TRBV7-2|.
CASSLLGGVYNEQFF
TGTGCCAGCAGCTTGTTGGGGGGAGTCTACAATGAGCAGTTCTTC
>once|TRBJ1-5|TRBV19|TRBD1
CASSTPGQGRDWPQHF
TGTGCCAGTAGTACCCCGGGACAGGGGCGAGATTGGCCCCAGCATTTT
>.|TRBJ2-2|TRBV4-2|TRBD2
CASSQDMRLAGEGTGELFF
TGTGCCAGCAGCCAAGATATGAGACTAGCGGGAGAGGGCACCGGGGAGCTGTTTTTT
>.|TRBJ2-1|TRBV7-2|.
CASSLGENYNEQFF
TGTGCCAGCAGCTTAGGGGAAAACTACAATGAGCAGTTCTTC
>.|TRBJ1-4|TRBV5-6|.
CASSFSGTNEKLFF
TGTGCCAGCAGCTTTTCCGGGACTAACGAAAAACTGTTTTTT
>few|TRBJ2-5|TRBV6-1|.
CASTFGRQETQYF
TGTGCCAGCACGTTCGGGAGACAAGAGACCCAGTACTTC
>.|TRBJ2-7|TRBV5-1|TRBD1
CASSSDGTGVYEQYF
TGCGCCAGCAGCTCCGACGGGACAGGGGTGTACGAGCAGTACTTC
>.|TRBJ2-1|TRBV7-2|TRBD2
CASSLRLSGSFYEQFF
TGTGCCAGCAGCCTACGACTGAGCGGGAGTTTCTATGAGCAGTTCTTC
>.|TRBJ2-3|TRBV9|TRBD2
CASSPSGRAGEDTQYF
TGTGCCAGCAGTCCTAGCGGGAGGGCCGGGGAAGATACGCAGTATTTT
>.|TRBJ1-2|TRBV5-5|.
CASSFVYGTKGDYGYTF
TGTGCCAGCAGCTTCGTCTACGGGACCAAAGGGGACTATGGCTACACCTTC
>.|TRBJ2-7|TRBV11-1|.
CASSLQAGLDEQYF
TGTGCCAGCAGCTTACAGGCAGGTCTGGACGAGCAGTACTTC
>.|TRBJ1-2|TRBV28|.
CASRPDTQRGYTF
TGTGCCAGCAGACCGGACACTCAGCGCGGCTACACCTTC
>few|TRBJ2-3|TRBV6-1|TRBD2
CASPSSGRGADTQYF
TGTGCCAGCCCATCTAGCGGGAGGGGAGCAGATACGCAGTATTTT
>once|TRBJ2-5|TRBV7-6|TRBD2
CASSSSGSGSQETQYF
TGTGCCAGCAGCTCAAGCGGGAGTGGCTCCCAAGAGACCCAGTACTTC
>.|TRBJ1-2|TRBV6-1|.
CASSEHWGKLLGYTF
TGTGCCAGCAGTGAACATTGGGGCAAGCTTTTAGGCTACACCTTC
>.|TRBJ2-7|TRBV27|.
CASSSVTPSYEQYF
TGTGCCAGCAGTTCCGTGACACCTTCCTACGAGCAGTACTTC
>.|TRBJ2-2|TRBV5-4|.
CASSLNPGNLDTGELFF
TGTGCCAGCAGCTTGAATCCAGGGAATCTGGACACCGGGGAGCTGTTTTTT
>.|TRBJ2-2|TRBV30|.
CAWSLGRDDTGELFF
TGTGCCTGGAGTCTAGGTCGAGATGACACCGGGGAGCTGTTTTTT
>.|TRBJ2-7|TRBV5-1|TRBD2
CASSADSSGDLRRQYF
TGCGCCAGCAGCGCTGACTCTAGCGGGGATCTACGGCGGCAGTACTTC
>.|TRBJ2-7|TRBV28|.
CASSPPGAYEQYF
TGTGCCAGCAGCCCTCCAGGTGCCTACGAGCAGTACTTC
>few|TRBJ1-3|TRBV6-4|.
CASSAPPDGSGNTIYF
TGTGCCAGCAGTGCGCCCCCGGACGGCTCTGGAAACACCATATATTTT
>.|TRBJ1-1|TRBV7-2|.
CASSFTNDDTEAFF
TGTGCCAGCAGCTTCACTAATGATGACACCGAAGCTTTCTTT
>.|TRBJ1-1|TRBV6-1|TRBD1
CASRSQGAFTEAFF
TGTGCCAGCAGATCCCAGGGGGCTTTTACTGAAGCTTTCTTT
>.|TRBJ2-1|TRBV11-3|.
CASSPPRETEQFF
TGTGCCAGCAGCCCTCCGCGGGAAACTGAGCAGTTCTTC
>.|TRBJ1-5|TRBV10-3|.
CAISEEGGNQPQHF
TGTGCCATCAGTGAAGAGGGGGGTAATCAGCCCCAGCATTTT
>.|TRBJ2-1|TRBV30|.
CAWSEGNTYNEQFF
TGTGCCTGGAGCGAAGGGAACACCTACAATGAGCAGTTCTTC
>.|TRBJ2-1|TRBV4-1|.
CASSQERTAHNEQFF
TGCGCCAGCAGCCAAGAAAGGACAGCCCACAATGAGCAGTTCTTC
>.|TRBJ2-3|TRBV11-2|.
CASSLDHTDTQYF
TGTGCCAGCAGCTTGGACCACACAGATACGCAGTATTTT
>once|TRBJ2-5|TRBV28|TRBD2
CASERLAAQETQYF
TGTGCTTCGGAAAGACTAGCGGCACAAGAGACCCAGTACTTC
>.|TRBJ1-3|TRBV6-1|.
CASSEGFSGNTIYF
TGTGCCAGCAGTGAAGGATTTTCTGGAAACACCATATATTTT
>.|TRBJ2-2|TRBV11-2|TRBD2
CASSLASGRAGELFF
TGTGCCAGCAGCTTGGCTAGCGGGAGGGCCGGGGAGCTGTTTTTT
>.|TRBJ2-3|TRBV29-1|.
CSAAQGGDTQYF
TGCAGCGCAGCACAAGGCGGCGATACGCAGTATTTT
>.|TRBJ2-6|TRBV28|.
CASSLVGSGANVLTF
TGTGCCAGCAGTTTGGTGGGCTCTGGGGCCAACGTCCTGACTTTC
>.|TRBJ2-5|TRBV9|.
CASSPSPFGETQYF
TGTGCCAGCAGCCCAAGTCCCTTCGGGGAGACCCAGTACTTC
>.|TRBJ2-1|TRBV5-1|.
CASSLGATYNEQFF
TGCGCCAGCAGCCTGGGGGCAACCTACAATGAGCAGTTCTTC
>.|TRBJ1-1|TRBV19|.
CASSILPGGTEAFF
TGTGCCAGTAGTATCCTCCCGGGTGGGACTGAAGCTTTCTTT
>.|TRBJ2-7|TRBV28|TRBD1
CASRNWGQGANEQYF
TGTGCCAGCAGAAACTGGGGGCAGGGGGCAAACGAGCAGTACTTC
>.|TRBJ2-2|TRBV19|.
CASRDGSANTGELFF
TGTGCCAGTAGGGACGGCAGCGCGAACACCGGGGAGCTGTTTTTT
>.|TRBJ2-1|TRBV9|.
CASSVEPSYNEQFF
TGTGCCAGCAGCGTAGAACCTTCCTACAATGAGCAGTTCTTC